Described below is a single T cell receptor beta chain sequence and its context. No antigen is known for it. Base quality data are lacking; no much larger clone is found one base away. V loses 3 bases at its end and J loses 5 bases; junction bases beyond the gene matches: 3. CDR1 and CDR2, looked up from the germline V gene, are SGHDT and YYEEEE. Including cysteine and phenylalanine, the CDR3 has 13 amino acids. Only the CDR3 region is kept as DNA, spanning 39 bases read in frame from base 1. The collaborating institutions used their own protocols to collect whole blood in K2EDTA tubes. For TCRbeta analysis, collaborators shipped samples as frozen whole blood, isolated PBMCs, or DNA extracted from either of those sample types. This specimen comes from a study of blood T cell repertoires in COVID-19 (dated by TCRdb to about 2020). Regarding the study in general: The collaborator samples originated in the United States, Italy and Spain and spanned the acute and convalescent phases of COVID-19. Where available, HLA class I and class II types were taken from metadata supplied by the sample provider and were not determined by assay-based typing. The repertoires were released in a freely available public database meant as a resource for research on the immune response to SARS-CoV-2. The samples were drawn from the first 160 participants of the ongoing ImmuneRACE study and from some 1,300 subjects provided by 6 global collaborators. Nearly every sample came with metadata listing a de-identified subject ID, COVID-19 status, age in years and sex. Subjects who had been exposed to COVID-19, were actively infected with it, or had recovered from it provided the deeply sampled blood TCRbeta repertoires that made up the dataset. The prospective study material was composed of cDNA or gDNA derived from T cells, B-cell-depleted T cells, or PBMCs. General findings and caveats noted by the study authors: The quantity of clinical and demographic metadata differed by source and by participant and was supplied without curation.

The immunoSEQ Assay, a bias-controlled multiplex PCR, was used to amplify TCRbeta CDR3 regions from genomic DNA. Per the authors' processing: Within the assay, amplification of reference gene primers was used to estimate how many nucleated cells each sample contained. To quantify the absolute abundance of each unique TCRbeta CDR3 rearrangement, sequence reads were collapsed and filtered. Productive Simpson clonality was computed per sample as the square root of Simpson's diversity index over productive rearrangements. TCRdb retrieved this table from immuneACCESS and kept in-frame rearrangements only. Not all clones are present; in checked studies, unresolved V genes account for under half, and no reason is known for the remainder. V, J and clone size are those of that table, while D and trimming were read from the DNA. The sample data list approximately 80,000 clones, and about 88% of these were observed just once. 8.5% to 9.5% of the sample is in the top ten clones.

This TCR was sampled from a human donor in a cohort sampled during active COVID-19. Sample: peripheral blood. The chain is assembled from TRBV5-6 and TRBJ1-1, with 8 bases aligning to TRBD1. The DNA reads as follows: TGTGCCAGCAGCTGGGACAGGTCGACTGAAGCTTTCTTT. Its amino acids are CASSWDRSTEAFF.